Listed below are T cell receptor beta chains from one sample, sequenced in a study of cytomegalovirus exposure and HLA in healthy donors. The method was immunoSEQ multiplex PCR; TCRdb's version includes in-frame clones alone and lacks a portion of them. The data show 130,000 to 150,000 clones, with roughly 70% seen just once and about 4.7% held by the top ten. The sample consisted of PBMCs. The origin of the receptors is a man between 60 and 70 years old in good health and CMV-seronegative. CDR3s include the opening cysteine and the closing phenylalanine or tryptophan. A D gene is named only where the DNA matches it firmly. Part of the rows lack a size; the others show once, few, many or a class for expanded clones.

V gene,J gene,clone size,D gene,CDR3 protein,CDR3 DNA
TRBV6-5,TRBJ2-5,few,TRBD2,CASSYSGTRGQETQYF,TGTGCCAGCAGTTACTCAGGGACTAGGGGCCAAGAGACCCAGTACTTC
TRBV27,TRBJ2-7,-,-,CASRGGAYEQYF,TGTGCCAGCAGGGGGGGAGCCTACGAGCAGTACTTC
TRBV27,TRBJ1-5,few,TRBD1,CASSYGTGKNQPQHF,TGTGCCAGCAGTTACGGGACAGGGAAAAATCAGCCCCAGCATTTT
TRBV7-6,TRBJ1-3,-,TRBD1,CASSRDRGDGNTIYF,TGTGCCAGCAGCCGGGACAGGGGAGACGGAAACACCATATATTTT
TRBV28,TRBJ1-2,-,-,CASRLPGPYGYTF,TGTGCCAGCAGGCTGCCGGGTCCTTATGGCTACACCTTC
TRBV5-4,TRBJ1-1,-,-,CASSYDGRWETEAFF,TGTGCCAGCAGTTACGACGGCAGGTGGGAGACTGAAGCTTTCTTT
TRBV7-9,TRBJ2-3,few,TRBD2,CASSFPPAGSGTDTQYF,TGTGCCAGCAGCTTTCCCCCAGCGGGGTCAGGCACAGATACGCAGTATTTT
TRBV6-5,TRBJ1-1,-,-,CASSDVRVGTEAFF,TGTGCCAGCAGTGACGTGAGGGTTGGCACTGAAGCTTTCTTT
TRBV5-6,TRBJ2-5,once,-,CASSLTPGSETQYF,TGTGCCAGCAGCTTAACCCCCGGGAGTGAGACCCAGTACTTC
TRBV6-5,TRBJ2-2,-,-,CASSSKTRGFTGELFF,TGTGCCAGCAGTTCGAAGACTAGGGGATTCACCGGGGAGCTGTTTTTT
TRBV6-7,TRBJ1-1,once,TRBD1,CASTGPDRGMNTEAFF,TGTGCCAGCACCGGACCCGACAGGGGAATGAACACTGAAGCTTTCTTT
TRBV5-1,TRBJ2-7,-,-,CASSLDSPYEQYF,TGCGCCAGCAGCTTAGACAGTCCCTACGAGCAGTACTTC
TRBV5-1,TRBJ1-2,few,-,CASSLAPGEGGYTF,TGCGCCAGCAGCTTGGCACCAGGGGAAGGTGGCTACACCTTC
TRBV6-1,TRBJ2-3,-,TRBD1,CASSLDREGDTQYF,TGTGCCAGCAGCCTCGACAGGGAAGGGGATACGCAGTATTTT
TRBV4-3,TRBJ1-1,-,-,CASSQDRAGLNTEAFF,TGCGCCAGCAGCCAAGATCGTGCAGGGTTGAACACTGAAGCTTTCTTT
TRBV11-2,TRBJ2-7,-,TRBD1,CASGDRVTYEQYF,TGTGCCAGCGGGGACAGGGTCACCTACGAGCAGTACTTC
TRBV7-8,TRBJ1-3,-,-,CASSLMTGRSGNTIYF,TGTGCCAGCAGCTTAATGACAGGCCGCTCTGGAAACACCATATATTTT
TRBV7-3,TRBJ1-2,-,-,CASSLTTTGYTF,TGTGCCAGCAGCTTAACGACAACGGGCTACACCTTC
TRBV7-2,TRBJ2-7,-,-,CASSLVGPGDPYEQYF,TGTGCCAGCAGCTTAGTAGGGCCAGGGGATCCCTACGAGCAGTACTTC
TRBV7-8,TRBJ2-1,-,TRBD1,CASSWDRDNEQFF,TGTGCCAGCAGCTGGGACAGAGACAATGAGCAGTTCTTC
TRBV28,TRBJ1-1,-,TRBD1,CASTWGTANTEAFF,TGTGCCAGCACCTGGGGGACAGCGAACACTGAAGCTTTCTTT
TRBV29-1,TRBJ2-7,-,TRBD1,CSVERVGTATYEQYF,TGCAGCGTTGAACGGGTCGGGACAGCAACCTACGAGCAGTACTTC
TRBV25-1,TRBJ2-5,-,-,CASSLGTLGPQYF,TGTGCCAGCAGTCTTGGGACATTGGGCCCCCAGTACTTC
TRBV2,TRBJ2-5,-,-,CASSEASTRRETQYF,TGTGCCAGCAGTGAAGCATCGACTAGAAGAGAGACCCAGTACTTC
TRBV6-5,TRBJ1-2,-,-,CASSQGNKVWGYTF,TGTGCCAGCAGCCAGGGGAATAAGGTTTGGGGCTACACCTTC
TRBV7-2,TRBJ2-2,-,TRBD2,CASSLVAGYTGELFF,TGTGCCAGCAGCTTAGTAGCGGGGTACACCGGGGAGCTGTTTTTT
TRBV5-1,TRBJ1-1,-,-,CASSWQGVNTEAFF,TGCGCCAGCAGCTGGCAGGGTGTGAACACTGAAGCTTTCTTT
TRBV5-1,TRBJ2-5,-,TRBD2,CASGPGLAKETQYF,TGCGCCAGCGGACCGGGACTAGCGAAAGAGACCCAGTACTTC
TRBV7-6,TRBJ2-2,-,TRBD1,CASSLVDRDPGELFF,TGTGCCAGCAGTCTAGTGGACAGGGATCCCGGGGAGCTGTTTTTT
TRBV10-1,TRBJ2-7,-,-,CASSGGGSSYEQYF,TGCGCCAGCAGTGGGGGAGGAAGCTCCTACGAGCAGTACTTC
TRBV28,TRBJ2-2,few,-,CASSWGQGELGTGELFF,TGTGCCAGCAGTTGGGGGCAAGGGGAGTTGGGAACCGGGGAGCTGTTTTTT
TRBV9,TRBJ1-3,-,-,CASSVDHGEDTIYF,TGTGCCAGCAGCGTAGATCATGGGGAGGACACCATATATTTT
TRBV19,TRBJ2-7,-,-,CASSTIESGPYEQYF,TGTGCCAGTAGTACGATTGAAAGCGGCCCCTACGAGCAGTACTTC
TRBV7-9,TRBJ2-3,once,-,CASSLDSDTQYF,TGTGCCAGCAGCTTGGACAGTGATACGCAGTATTTT
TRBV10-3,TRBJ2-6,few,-,CAITPVGSDSGANVLTF,TGTGCCATCACCCCAGTGGGGAGCGACTCTGGGGCCAACGTCCTGACTTTC
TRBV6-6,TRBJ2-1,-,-,CASSSDNEQFF,TGTGCCAGCAGCTCTGACAATGAGCAGTTCTTC
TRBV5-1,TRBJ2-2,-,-,CASSLSLWNTGELFF,TGCGCCAGCAGCTTGTCCCTATGGAACACCGGGGAGCTGTTTTTT
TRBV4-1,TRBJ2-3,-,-,CASSQDKRQASTDTQYF,TGCGCCAGCAGCCAAGATAAGAGACAAGCTAGCACAGATACGCAGTATTTT
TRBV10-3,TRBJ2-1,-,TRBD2,CAIRDTSGKANEQFF,TGTGCCATCAGGGACACTAGCGGGAAGGCCAATGAGCAGTTCTTC
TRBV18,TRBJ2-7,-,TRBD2,CASSYPRLAGHEQYF,TGTGCCAGCTCCTATCCGAGACTAGCGGGACACGAGCAGTACTTC
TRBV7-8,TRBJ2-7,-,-,CASSLGRDRFSYEQYF,TGTGCCAGCAGCTTAGGGAGGGACAGATTCTCCTACGAGCAGTACTTC
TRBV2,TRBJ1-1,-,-,CASRVWQSNTEAFF,TGTGCCAGCAGGGTTTGGCAGTCTAACACTGAAGCTTTCTTT
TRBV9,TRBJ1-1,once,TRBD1,CASSRQGAQNTEAFF,TGTGCCAGCAGCAGACAGGGGGCGCAGAACACTGAAGCTTTCTTT
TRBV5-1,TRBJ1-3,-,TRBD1,CASSGTGGFGNTIYF,TGCGCCAGCAGCGGGACAGGGGGCTTCGGAAACACCATATATTTT
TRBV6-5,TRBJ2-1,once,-,CASSSRAVRAEQFF,TGTGCCAGCAGTTCCCGGGCCGTGCGGGCTGAGCAGTTCTTC
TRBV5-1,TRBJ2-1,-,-,CASSLGAGTLNEQFF,TGCGCCAGCAGCTTGGGGGCGGGGACCCTCAATGAGCAGTTCTTC
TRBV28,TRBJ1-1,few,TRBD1,CASSIDRENTEAFF,TGTGCCAGCAGCATAGACAGGGAAAACACTGAAGCTTTCTTT
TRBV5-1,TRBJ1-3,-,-,CASSLGSSGNTIYF,TGCGCCAGCAGCTTGGGGAGCTCTGGAAACACCATATATTTT
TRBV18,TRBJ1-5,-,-,CASSENTDSSNQPQHF,TGTGCCAGCTCAGAGAATACGGACAGTAGCAATCAGCCCCAGCATTTT
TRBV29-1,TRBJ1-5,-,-,CSVGGGNGYSNQPQHF,TGCAGCGTTGGGGGGGGTAATGGGTATAGCAATCAGCCCCAGCATTTT
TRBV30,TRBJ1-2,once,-,CAWSPQRGFYTF,TGTGCCTGGAGCCCACAACGGGGTTTCTACACCTTC
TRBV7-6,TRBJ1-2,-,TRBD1,CASSLETGAYYGYTF,TGTGCCAGCAGCTTAGAGACAGGGGCGTACTATGGCTACACCTTC
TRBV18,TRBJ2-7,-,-,CASSPGSEDEQYF,TGTGCCAGCTCACCGGGCTCGGAGGACGAGCAGTACTTC